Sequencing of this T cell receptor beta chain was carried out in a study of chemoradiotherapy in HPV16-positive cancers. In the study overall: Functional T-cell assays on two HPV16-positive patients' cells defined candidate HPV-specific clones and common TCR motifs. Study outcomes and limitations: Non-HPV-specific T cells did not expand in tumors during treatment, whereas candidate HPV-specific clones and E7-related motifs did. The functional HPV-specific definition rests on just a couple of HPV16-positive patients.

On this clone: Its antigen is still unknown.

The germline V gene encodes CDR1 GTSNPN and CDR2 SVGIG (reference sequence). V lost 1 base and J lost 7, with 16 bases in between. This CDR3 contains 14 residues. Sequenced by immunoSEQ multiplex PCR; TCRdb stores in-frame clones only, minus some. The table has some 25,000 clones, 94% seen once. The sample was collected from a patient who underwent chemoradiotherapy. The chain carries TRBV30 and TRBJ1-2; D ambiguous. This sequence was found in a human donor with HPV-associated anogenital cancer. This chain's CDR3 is CAWSGASGLGGYTF. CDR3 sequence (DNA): TGTGCCTGGAGTGGGGCGTCGGGCCTAGGTGGCTACACCTTC.